The 18 T cell receptor beta chains below come from one sample, sequenced in a study of blood T cell repertoires in COVID-19. Profiling relied on immunoSEQ multiplex PCR, and the TCRdb table lists in-frame clones only, not all of them. The repertoire has about 280,000 clones, approximately 90% of them found once; the top ten carry under 7%. Sequenced sample: PBMCs or T cells enriched from blood (not recorded which). The receptors here all came from a woman in her thirties or forties who had recovered from COVID-19.

The chain has TRBV2 and TRBJ2-7; 10 nucleotides match TRBD2. Germline-derived CDR1 and CDR2 are SNHLY and FYNNEI. The CDR3 contains 15 residues. The trim removed 6 bases at V and 2 bases at J, leaving 7 bases unmatched. The CDR3 sequence is CASRDSLAGAYEQYF. The CDR3 coding sequence is TGTGCCAGCAGGGACTCCCTAGCGGGAGCCTACGAGCAGTACTTC.

The rearrangement uses TRBV16 and TRBJ2-7, with TRBD2 matching over 11 bases. The CDR3 spans 18 residues. The V gene end was trimmed by 3 bases and the J gene end by 0 bases; junction bases not matched to a gene: 10. Germline V lookup: CDR1 KGHSY, CDR2 FQNENV. The DNA of the CDR3 is TGTGCCAGCAGCCATGACCCAGGGACTAGCGGCAACTCCTACGAGCAGTACTTC. The encoded protein is CASSHDPGTSGNSYEQYF.

The rearrangement uses TRBV4-3 and TRBJ2-7; weak D call: TRBD1 (5 bases). This CDR3 region has 15 residues. Germline assignment: CDR1 LGHNA and CDR2 YSLEER. Trimming left V 0 bases short and J 3 bases short, with 12 bases between. CDR3 residues: CASSQDNIRDYEQYF. The CDR3 nucleotides read TGCGCCAGCAGCCAAGACAACATCAGGGACTACGAGCAGTACTTC.

The CDR3 is CASSVTSGINTGELFF. The DNA for the CDR3 is TGCGCCAGCAGCGTTACTAGCGGAATAAACACCGGGGAGCTGTTTTTT. This chain connects TRBV5-1 to TRBJ2-2, with 8 bases fitting TRBD2. Germline CDR1 is SGHRS and CDR2 is YFSETQ. CDR3 length: 16 residues. Losses at the gene ends were 4 bases for V and 2 bases for J; bases not matched to a gene: 7.

This clone was counted between two and nine times. The rearrangement joins TRBV18 to TRBJ2-7, with D hard to call. With 3 bases removed from V and 1 base from J, the gap between germline ends came to 10 bases. Germline CDR1 reads KGHSH; CDR2 reads LQKENI. This CDR3 comprises 14 residues. As DNA, the CDR3 is TGTGCCAGCTCACCTCCGACTTTATCCTACGAGCAGTACTTC. Its protein is CASSPPTLSYEQYF.

A few counts support this clone. The chain combines TRBV10-3 with TRBJ2-3, with 10 bases fitting TRBD1. J was trimmed by 2 bases and V by 2 bases; bases with no gene match: 4. Germline CDR1 ENHRY, CDR2 SYGVKD. The CDR3 consists of 16 residues. This CDR3 reads CAISERTGGVTDTQYF. CDR3 in DNA: TGTGCCATCAGTGAGCGGACAGGGGGTGTCACAGATACGCAGTATTTT.

The chain links TRBV7-3 to TRBJ2-1, with TRBD2 matching 9 bases. The CDR3 has 14 residues. The germline CDR1 and CDR2 sequences are SGHTA and FQGTGA. V was pared by 4 bases and J by 8 bases, with 6 bases of the junction left unmatched. The CDR3 loop is CASSSSSGNHEQFF. In nucleotides, the CDR3 is TGTGCCAGCAGCTCCTCTAGCGGGAACCATGAGCAGTTCTTC.

In DNA form, the CDR3 reads TGTGCCTGGAGCGGCCCAGCAGGGATTGGAAACACCATATATTTT. It yields the protein CAWSGPAGIGNTIYF. The V gene is TRBV30, the J gene TRBJ1-3; possible D gene TRBD1, 5 bases. CDR1 is GTSNPN and CDR2 is SVGIG in the germline V gene (reference sequence). Trimming removed 3 bases at V and 3 bases at J, with 15 bases between. There are 15 residues in the CDR3.

CDR3 coding DNA: TGTGCCTGGAAAGGGGGCCAGCACCAGAGCACAGATACGCAGTATTTT. It codes for CAWKGGQHQSTDTQYF. The gene calls are TRBV30 and TRBJ2-3; 7 nucleotides match TRBD1. The germline V gene encodes CDR1 GTSNPN and CDR2 SVGIG (reference sequence). V dropped 4 bases and J dropped 0; count of bases not matched to a gene: 10. The CDR3 has 16 amino acids.

The chain joins TRBV28 to TRBJ2-7, with 8 bases matching TRBD1. The CDR3 is made up of 15 amino acids. V trimming: 6 bases; J trimming: 0 bases; junction bases outside the gene matches: 7. CDR1 MDHEN and CDR2 SYDVKM come from the germline V gene. This CDR3 is CASRTGAPSSYEQYF. The CDR3 DNA reads as TGTGCCAGCAGGACAGGGGCCCCGAGCTCCTACGAGCAGTACTTC. The full variable domain, completed using reference TRBV28 and TRBJ2-7, is DVKVTQSSRYLVKRTGEKVFLECVQDMDHENMFWYRQDPGLGLRLIYFSYDVKMKEKGDIPEGYSVSREKKERFSLILESASTNQTSMYLCASRTGAPSSYEQYFGPGTRLTVT.

The chain is built from TRBV7-2 and TRBJ2-5, with 15 nucleotides matching TRBD2. Trimming took 5 bases from V and 7 from J; bases not matched to a gene: 14. CDR1 and CDR2 from the germline V gene are SGHTA and FQGNSA. The CDR3 totals 18 residues. The CDR3 DNA follows: TGTGCCAGCAGCCCCAGGACTAGCGGGAGGGCCGCGGTGGGGACCCAGTACTTC. As protein: CASSPRTSGRAAVGTQYF.

This chain links TRBV6-6 with TRBJ1-5; D gene ambiguous. Germline V gene sequence: CDR1 MNHNY, CDR2 SVGAGI (reference sequence). The V and J ends lost 8 bases and 5 bases respectively, with 10 bases between them. This CDR3 contains 12 residues. The CDR3 DNA reads TGTGCCAGCCGCCTCGGAGATCAGCCCCAGCATTTT. Its protein product is CASRLGDQPQHF.

The rearrangement uses TRBV28 and TRBJ2-5; 9 nucleotides agree with TRBD2. This CDR3 is 15 amino acids long. Germline V gene sequence: CDR1 MDHEN, CDR2 SYDVKM. V dropped 5 bases and J dropped 4; count of bases not matched to a gene: 8. The CDR3 DNA sequence: TGTGCCAGCAGTCCTAGCGGGACAGCAATAGAGACCCAGTACTTC. Amino acids: CASSPSGTAIETQYF.

The chain joins TRBV19 to TRBJ2-5; 10 bases align to TRBD1. V was pared by 5 bases and J by 5 bases, with 2 bases of the junction left unmatched. This CDR3 spans 13 amino acids. The V gene's germline CDR1 is LNHDA and CDR2 SQIVND (reference sequence). The DNA for the CDR3 is TGTGCCAGTAGTTCGGACAGGGGGGAGACCCAGTACTTC. Protein product: CASSSDRGETQYF.

This clone was observed once. This rearrangement joins TRBV25-1 to TRBJ2-5, with D perhaps TRBD2 (6 bases). In germline, CDR1 is MGHDK, CDR2 SYGVNS. With 3 bases removed from V and 5 bases from J, the gap between germline ends came to 10 bases. This CDR3 contains 13 residues. CDR3 in DNA: TGTGCCAGCAGTGACAGGGAGGCCGAGACCCAGTACTTC. This encodes CASSDREAETQYF.

The rearrangement links TRBV7-2 to TRBJ2-7, with D perhaps TRBD2 (6 bases). V lost 4 bases, J lost 2 bases, and 18 bases lay in between. Germline V CDR1 and CDR2: SGHTA, FQGNSA. The length of the CDR3 is 16 residues. The DNA of the CDR3 is TGTGCCAGCAGCTCCGGTAGGGCTAGCGCTACCTACGAGCAGTACTTC. Residues: CASSSGRASATYEQYF.

The genes are TRBV18 and TRBJ2-3, with 7 nucleotides matching TRBD2. V shed 4 bases, J shed 0 bases, and the junction held 10 bases outside the gene matches. Germline V gene lookup returns CDR1 KGHSH and CDR2 LQKENI. CDR3 length: 17 residues. CDR3 coding DNA: TGTGCCAGCTCACTGCTTCGCGGGAGCCCTAGCACAGATACGCAGTATTTT. Translated: CASSLLRGSPSTDTQYF.

This chain joins TRBV11-2 and TRBJ2-1, with TRBD2 matching over 13 bases. The CDR3 is 17 amino acids. Trimming at V came to 5 bases and at J to 7 bases, leaving 11 bases not matched to a gene. The germline CDR1 and CDR2 sequences are SGHAT and FQNNGV. The CDR3 bases are TGTGCCAGCAGCAGGCGACTAGCGGGAGGTCTGGTAAATGAGCAGTTCTTC. As protein: CASSRRLAGGLVNEQFF.